This TCR beta chain was profiled in a study of tumor and adjacent non-tumor tissue in lung cancer. Overall study: The cohort had 12 adenocarcinoma, a couple of squamous cell and 1 small cell patients. The patients, roughly 10 men and four to six women, were about 31 to 85 with stage I to III disease.

The template was RNA from unsorted bulk tissue. This clonotype was detected only once. Its specificity is not known. One end of the junction is discordant with germline, which a read error may explain. Three rounds of nested PCR, following a modified ARM-PCR protocol, produced the TCRbeta library. TCRdb called the multiplex PCR reads again in MiXCR, with one record for every CDR3 protein. The sample includes roughly 120,000 distinct CDR3 sequences, roughly 77% of them seen just once. CDR3 length: 14 residues. Looked up from germline, CDR1 is SGHDT and CDR2 is YYEEEE. Study-wide points: Top 100 clones took a larger repertoire share in normal lung. Significantly higher TCR diversity was found in tumor than normal lung.

This receptor was identified in a woman aged 55 to 70 with non-small cell lung cancer. This sequence joins TRBV5-6 and TRBJ1-2; 7 nucleotides agree with TRBD1. The sequencing sample was made of lung tumor tissue. In nucleotides, the CDR3 is TGTGCCAGCAGGATACAGGGGCGAGACTATGGCTACACCTTT. Translated, it gives CASRIQGRDYGYTF.